This is a list of T cell receptor beta chains from one sample in a study of blood T cell repertoires in COVID-19. Measured with immunoSEQ multiplex PCR; TCRdb has only the in-frame clones, and not every one. The sample holds over 55,000 clones, about 82% seen once. The sample was peripheral blood. Receptors originate from a human donor in a cohort sampled during active COVID-19. Both conserved end residues are part of each CDR3. Fields, in order: V gene, D gene, clone size, J gene, CDR3 protein, CDR3 DNA. The D gene is left open where the match is weak. Rows give clone size only sometimes, using once, few, many, or a class for an expanded clone.

TRBV6-2/TRBV6-3,-,-,TRBJ2-7,CASSLLDYEQYF,TGTGCCAGCAGTCTTCTAGACTACGAGCAGTACTTC
TRBV5-4,-,once,TRBJ1-4,CASSLEGDNEKLFF,TGTGCCAGCAGCTTGGAAGGGGATAATGAAAAACTGTTTTTT
TRBV11-3,TRBD2,-,TRBJ2-1,CASSKTGTRYNEQFF,TGTGCCAGCAGCAAAACCGGGACTAGGTACAATGAGCAGTTCTTC
TRBV6-1,TRBD1,-,TRBJ2-5,CASSDGQGAKTQYF,TGTGCCAGCAGTGACGGACAGGGGGCGAAGACCCAGTACTTC
TRBV5-1,TRBD2,-,TRBJ2-1,CASSNLAGGPNEQFF,TGCGCCAGCAGCAACTTAGCGGGGGGGCCCAATGAGCAGTTCTTC
TRBV5-4,-,-,TRBJ2-4,CASSFGQGIGNIQYF,TGTGCCAGCAGCTTCGGGCAGGGGATAGGAAACATTCAGTACTTC
TRBV3-1/TRBV3-2,-,-,TRBJ1-2,CASSHFNRGAMGYTF,TGTGCCAGCAGCCACTTTAATAGGGGTGCTATGGGCTACACCTTC
TRBV6-2/TRBV6-3,-,-,TRBJ2-7,CASSYWSQGFDEQYF,TGTGCCAGCAGTTACTGGTCTCAGGGGTTCGACGAGCAGTACTTC
TRBV18,TRBD1,-,TRBJ2-1,CASSPGGQGWQFF,TGTGCCAGCTCGCCGGGGGGACAGGGTTGGCAGTTCTTC
TRBV9,TRBD1,once,TRBJ2-7,CASSPGQGSSDEQYF,TGTGCCAGCAGCCCTGGACAGGGAAGTAGTGACGAGCAGTACTTC
TRBV18,TRBD1,-,TRBJ2-1,CASSLVSMGTESYNEQFF,TGTGCCAGCTCACTGGTATCGATGGGGACAGAATCCTACAATGAGCAGTTCTTC
TRBV5-1,-,-,TRBJ2-2,CASSLSRSGNTGELFF,TGCGCCAGCAGCCTAAGTCGGAGCGGAAACACCGGGGAGCTGTTTTTT
TRBV4-1,TRBD2,-,TRBJ2-1,CASSPASGGYNEQFF,TGCGCCAGCAGCCCCGCTAGCGGGGGGTACAATGAGCAGTTCTTC
TRBV5-1,-,-,TRBJ2-5,CASSLTGAQETQYF,TGCGCCAGCAGCTTAACAGGAGCCCAAGAGACCCAGTACTTC
TRBV7-2,TRBD2,once,TRBJ2-7,CASSSQGGGFYEQYF,TGTGCCAGCAGCTCCCAAGGCGGGGGATTCTACGAGCAGTACTTC
TRBV19,-,-,TRBJ1-2,CASRSGLHYGYTF,TGTGCCAGTCGATCAGGGTTACACTATGGCTACACCTTC
TRBV4-1,-,-,TRBJ1-5,CASSQGGSSNQPQHF,TGCGCCAGCAGCCAAGGCGGGAGTAGCAATCAGCCCCAGCATTTT
TRBV29-1,TRBD1,-,TRBJ2-7,CSARDRGPYEQYF,TGCAGCGCCCGGGACAGGGGGCCCTACGAGCAGTACTTC
TRBV6-2/TRBV6-3,-,once,TRBJ2-2,CASSYLIANTGELFF,TGTGCCAGCAGTTATCTGATAGCGAACACCGGGGAGCTGTTTTTT
TRBV11-2,TRBD2,-,TRBJ2-7,CASSPVGSGYEQYF,TGTGCCAGCAGCCCCGTGGGTAGCGGGTACGAGCAGTACTTC
TRBV19,-,-,TRBJ2-3,CASSSGSPDTQYF,TGTGCCAGTAGTAGCGGTTCTCCAGATACGCAGTATTTT
TRBV4-3,-,-,TRBJ1-6,CASSHRITERPYNSPLHF,TGCGCCAGCAGCCACCGTATTACAGAAAGGCCCTATAATTCACCCCTCCACTTT
TRBV4-1,-,-,TRBJ2-7,CASSRDTPGNSWGDEQYF,TGCGCCAGCAGCCGGGATACTCCTGGCAATAGCTGGGGCGACGAGCAGTACTTC
TRBV7-9,-,few,TRBJ1-6,CASSLLLDNSPLHF,TGTGCCAGCAGCTTATTGTTAGATAATTCACCCCTCCACTTT
TRBV6-1,-,-,TRBJ2-4,CASSEGYLAAKNIQYF,TGTGCCAGCAGTGAGGGCTACCTGGCAGCCAAAAACATTCAGTACTTC
TRBV7-9,-,-,TRBJ1-4,CASSFEGTTNEKLFF,TGTGCCAGCAGCTTTGAGGGGACTACTAATGAAAAACTGTTTTTT
TRBV12-5,TRBD1,-,TRBJ1-3,CASGLTGDSGNTIYF,TGTGCTAGTGGTTTGACAGGGGATTCTGGAAACACCATATATTTT
TRBV13,-,-,TRBJ2-7,CASSSLSQKPYEQYF,TGTGCCAGCAGCTCCTTGTCTCAAAAGCCCTACGAGCAGTACTTC
TRBV19,TRBD1,-,TRBJ2-3,CASSTQGVDTQYF,TGTGCCAGTAGTACACAGGGGGTGGATACGCAGTATTTT
TRBV28,TRBD1,once,TRBJ2-5,CASRMGQGLKTQYF,TGTGCCAGCAGAATGGGACAGGGCTTGAAGACCCAGTACTTC
TRBV18,TRBD2,-,TRBJ2-5,CASSPVAGEETQYF,TGTGCCAGCTCACCAGTAGCGGGGGAAGAGACCCAGTACTTC
TRBV28,TRBD1,-,TRBJ1-2,CASSAPTGGSGYTF,TGTGCCAGCAGTGCCCCGACAGGGGGGTCTGGCTACACCTTC
TRBV30,-,-,TRBJ1-2,CAWTPLGGSQHGYTF,TGTGCCTGGACCCCCTTGGGCGGGAGTCAACATGGCTACACCTTC
TRBV6-5,-,-,TRBJ1-2,CASKHPQGGYTF,TGTGCCAGCAAACATCCCCAGGGGGGCTACACCTTC
TRBV14,-,-,TRBJ2-1,CASSLRSGSYNEQFF,TGTGCCAGCAGCCTCCGGAGCGGATCCTACAATGAGCAGTTCTTC
TRBV11-2,-,-,TRBJ1-2,CASSPSGDGGYGYTF,TGTGCCAGCAGCCCCAGTGGTGATGGAGGCTATGGCTACACCTTC
TRBV7-8,TRBD2,-,TRBJ2-2,CASVPPGGLAGGYTGELFF,TGTGCCAGTGTTCCTCCCGGGGGACTAGCGGGGGGGTACACCGGGGAGCTGTTTTTT
TRBV7-9,-,-,TRBJ2-1,CASSLGSGLTNEQFF,TGTGCCAGCAGCTTAGGTTCTGGGCTGACCAATGAGCAGTTCTTC
TRBV7-9,-,-,TRBJ1-1,CASSSRVTNTEAFF,TGTGCCAGCAGCTCGAGAGTCACGAACACTGAAGCTTTCTTT
TRBV7-8,-,once,TRBJ2-7,CASSLGIGLSSYEQYF,TGTGCCAGCAGCTTAGGAATCGGGTTGAGCTCCTACGAGCAGTACTTC
TRBV7-6,TRBD2,-,TRBJ2-2,CASSLPRLAGGGSGELFF,TGTGCCAGCAGCCTACCGCGTCTAGCGGGGGGGGGATCCGGGGAGCTGTTTTTT